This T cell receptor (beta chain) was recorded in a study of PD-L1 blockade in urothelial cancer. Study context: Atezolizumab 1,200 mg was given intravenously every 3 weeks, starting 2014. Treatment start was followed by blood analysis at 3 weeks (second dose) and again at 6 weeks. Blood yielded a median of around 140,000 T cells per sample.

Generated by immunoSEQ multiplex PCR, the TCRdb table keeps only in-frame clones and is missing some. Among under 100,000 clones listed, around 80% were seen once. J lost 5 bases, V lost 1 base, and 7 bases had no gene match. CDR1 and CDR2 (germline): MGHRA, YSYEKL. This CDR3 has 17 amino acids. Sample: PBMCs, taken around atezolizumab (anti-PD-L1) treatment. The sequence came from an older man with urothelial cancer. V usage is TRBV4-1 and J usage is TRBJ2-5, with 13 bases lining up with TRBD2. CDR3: CASSQVMTSGGRETQYF. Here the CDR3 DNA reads TGCGCCAGCAGCCAAGTTATGACTAGCGGGGGGAGGGAGACCCAGTACTTC.